The 3 T cell receptor beta chains below come from one sample, sequenced in a study of shared clonotypes between healthy human individuals. Method: immunoSEQ multiplex PCR; TCRdb's copy keeps in-frame clones and lacks some. The table has roughly 810,000 clones, approximately 97% seen once. The naive CD8 population came from CD45RO-negative cells selected for CCR7, without terminally differentiated effector memory CD45RA+ cells. The source material was naive CD8+ T cells sorted from blood. These receptor sequences come from a man aged 25-45 years in good health.

J is TRBJ2-5 and V is TRBV27; D not certain. V was clipped by 3 bases and J by 4 bases, with 9 bases between them. Germline CDR1 reads MNHEY; CDR2 reads SMNVEV (reference sequence). The CDR3 extends over 13 amino acids. The CDR3: CASSFLPGETQYF. CDR3 sequence (DNA): TGTGCCAGCAGTTTCCTTCCCGGAGAGACCCAGTACTTC.

This clone has just a few counts. The sample holds other DNA sequences that translate to the same CDR3. The chain couples TRBV27 to TRBJ1-4; D is perhaps TRBD1 (5 bases). CDR1 and CDR2 (germline): MNHEY, SMNVEV (reference sequence). The CDR3 is 14 amino acids. Deletions cut 1 base from V and 6 bases from J, with 9 bases between. The CDR3: CASSLLGEDEKLFF. CDR3 nucleotide sequence: TGTGCCAGCAGTTTATTGGGGGAGGATGAAAAACTGTTTTTT.

V is TRBV7-2 and J is TRBJ2-7; D gene ambiguous. The length of the CDR3 is 12 residues. Germline-derived CDR1 and CDR2 are SGHTA and FQGNSA. Trimming cost V 5 bases and J 6 bases, with 11 bases left between them. The CDR3 protein is CASSHGYREQYF. For the CDR3, the DNA is TGTGCCAGCAGCCACGGTTACCGCGAGCAGTACTTC.